A selection of T cell receptor beta chains follows, all from one sample in a study of shared clonotypes between healthy human individuals. Produced via immunoSEQ multiplex PCR; TCRdb's table is partial and in-frame only. This sample has a few million clones, with 85% to 95% found just once. The sample taken for sequencing was naive CD4+ T cells from PBMCs. The source is a man in his late teens or twenties in good health. Some clones in this sample may be carry-over from other donors' samples. The CDR3 runs from the conserved cysteine through the conserved F or W. Each record gives: CDR3 DNA, CDR3 protein, D gene, clone size, J gene, V gene. A D gene is named only where the DNA matches it firmly. Not all rows give a size; the values are once, few, many and, for expanded clones, a class.

DNA: TGTGCCAGCATTAAGATTAGGGATTTCGTCTATGGCTACACCTTC; CDR3: CASIKIRDFVYGYTF; D: .; size: .; J: TRBJ1-2; V: TRBV6-1
DNA: TGTGCCAGCAGTGAAAGGGGCAGGATCTTGTATTTT; CDR3: CASSERGRILYF; D: .; size: .; J: TRBJ2-3; V: TRBV2
DNA: TGTGCCAGCAGCAAAGAGGTGCAGGGAAACATTCAGTACTTC; CDR3: CASSKEVQGNIQYF; D: .; size: .; J: TRBJ2-4; V: TRBV21-1
DNA: TGTGCCAGCAGCTTGAGGAATCTGGAAGGGGGCTACACCTTC; CDR3: CASSLRNLEGGYTF; D: .; size: .; J: TRBJ1-2; V: TRBV5-5
DNA: TGTGCCAGCATCGAAGACTGGGACAGGGGAGGAAAACTGTTTTTT; CDR3: CASIEDWDRGGKLFF; D: TRBD1; size: .; J: TRBJ1-4; V: TRBV28
DNA: TGTGCCAGCAGCAATTCCAACAGGGGTGGCAATCAGCCCCAGCATTTT; CDR3: CASSNSNRGGNQPQHF; D: TRBD1; size: .; J: TRBJ1-5; V: TRBV7-9
DNA: TGTGCCAGCAGCTTAGTTGGGGGGAACACTGAAGCTTTCTTT; CDR3: CASSLVGGNTEAFF; D: .; size: .; J: TRBJ1-1; V: TRBV11-2
DNA: TGTGCCAGCAGCCGCATAAGGGCTGGCAGGGACGATTCCTACGAGCAGTACTTC; CDR3: CASSRIRAGRDDSYEQYF; D: .; size: .; J: TRBJ2-7; V: TRBV7-8
DNA: TGTGCCAGCACCCCCATCGTGGGACAGAAGAACACTGAAGCTTTCTTT; CDR3: CASTPIVGQKNTEAFF; D: TRBD1; size: .; J: TRBJ1-1; V: TRBV28
DNA: TGTGCCAGCAGCTTGGCAGGGTGGGGAAACACCATATATTTT; CDR3: CASSLAGWGNTIYF; D: .; size: .; J: TRBJ1-3; V: TRBV7-9
DNA: TGTGCCAGCAGTTACTCTTGGGGGGAGAGCACAGATACGCAGTATTTT; CDR3: CASSYSWGESTDTQYF; D: .; size: .; J: TRBJ2-3; V: TRBV6-5
DNA: TGCAGCCAATCGACCGCGGGAGGACCGGAGACCCAGTACTTC; CDR3: CSQSTAGGPETQYF; D: TRBD2; size: .; J: TRBJ2-5; V: TRBV29-1
DNA: TGTGCCAGCAGCTTAGATGGGCTAGCGGGAGGATTAAGGTTTAGGAATGAGCAGTTCTTC; CDR3: CASSLDGLAGGLRFRNEQFF; D: TRBD2; size: .; J: TRBJ2-1; V: TRBV11-2
DNA: TGTGCCAGCAGCTTATGGGGGAACACTGAAGCTTTCTTT; CDR3: CASSLWGNTEAFF; D: .; size: few; J: TRBJ1-1; V: TRBV11-3
DNA: TGTGCCAGCAGCCTCGGACGCTACACTGAAGCTTTCTTT; CDR3: CASSLGRYTEAFF; D: .; size: .; J: TRBJ1-1; V: TRBV5-6
DNA: TGTGCCAGCAGCGTAGGGGTCCCCAACGCAGGCTACGAGCAGTACTTC; CDR3: CASSVGVPNAGYEQYF; D: .; size: .; J: TRBJ2-7; V: TRBV9
DNA: TGTGCCAGCAACCGGGGGGGTGGCGGCCAAGAGACCCAGTACTTC; CDR3: CASNRGGGGQETQYF; D: TRBD2; size: .; J: TRBJ2-5; V: TRBV6-5
DNA: TGTGCCACCTTGTTTAGCGGCACAGATACGCAGTATTTT; CDR3: CATLFSGTDTQYF; D: .; size: .; J: TRBJ2-3; V: TRBV6-1
DNA: TGTGCCAGCAGCTTAGCGCCTCGACATAACCGGGACAGCCGCTATTACACTGAAGCTTTCTTT; CDR3: CASSLAPRHNRDSRYYTEAFF; D: TRBD1; size: .; J: TRBJ1-1; V: TRBV7-2
DNA: TGTGCCAGCACCCAACAGGGGATGAACTATGGCTACACCTTC; CDR3: CASTQQGMNYGYTF; D: TRBD1; size: once; J: TRBJ1-2; V: TRBV6-5
DNA: TGTGCCACCCGCTCACGGGGAAGCACAGATACGCAGTATTTT; CDR3: CATRSRGSTDTQYF; D: .; size: .; J: TRBJ2-3; V: TRBV15
DNA: TGTGCCAGCCAGGGGGCAAGTTGGGATCAGCCCCAGCATTTT; CDR3: CASQGASWDQPQHF; D: TRBD1; size: few; J: TRBJ1-5; V: TRBV2
DNA: TGTGCCAGCAGCTTCGGGGCTGGCACTGAAGCTTTCTTT; CDR3: CASSFGAGTEAFF; D: .; size: few; J: TRBJ1-1; V: TRBV7-9
DNA: TGTGCCAGCAGTTTTCATAGGGCGGGGGCGGGGCAGTTCTTC; CDR3: CASSFHRAGAGQFF; D: .; size: .; J: TRBJ2-1; V: TRBV27
DNA: TGCGCCAGCAGCCGGGGAGGGGCTAATGAAAAACTGTTTTTT; CDR3: CASSRGGANEKLFF; D: .; size: .; J: TRBJ1-4; V: TRBV5-1
DNA: TGTGCCAGCAGTGAACGTTACAATGAGCAGTTCTTC; CDR3: CASSERYNEQFF; D: .; size: .; J: TRBJ2-1; V: TRBV6-1
DNA: TGTGCCAGCACCCTTAAAGGGGGCCCTGCAACTAATGAAAAACTGTTTTTT; CDR3: CASTLKGGPATNEKLFF; D: TRBD1; size: .; J: TRBJ1-4; V: TRBV7-8
DNA: TGTGCCAGCAGCTTAGCCTCCGGAGAGACCCAGTACTTC; CDR3: CASSLASGETQYF; D: .; size: .; J: TRBJ2-5; V: TRBV7-3
DNA: TGTGCCAGCTCACCACAGCTGACTAGCGGACAAGAGACCCAGTACTTC; CDR3: CASSPQLTSGQETQYF; D: TRBD2; size: .; J: TRBJ2-5; V: TRBV18
DNA: TGTGCCAGCTCACCATCGGCGGGTGCTGGCTACACCTTC; CDR3: CASSPSAGAGYTF; D: .; size: .; J: TRBJ1-2; V: TRBV18
DNA: TGTGCCAGCAGTTTATATTACGGGAGCTCCTACAATGAGCAGTTCTTC; CDR3: CASSLYYGSSYNEQFF; D: .; size: .; J: TRBJ2-1; V: TRBV27
DNA: TGTGCCAGTAGTACCCGACAGGGGGTCCAAGAGACCCAGTACTTC; CDR3: CASSTRQGVQETQYF; D: TRBD1; size: .; J: TRBJ2-5; V: TRBV19
DNA: TGTGCCACCCGGTCGGGGGGCTCTGGAAACACCATATATTTT; CDR3: CATRSGGSGNTIYF; D: .; size: .; J: TRBJ1-3; V: TRBV15
DNA: TGTGCCAGCAGCCTCGCAGGGAACACAGATACGCAGTATTTT; CDR3: CASSLAGNTDTQYF; D: .; size: .; J: TRBJ2-3; V: TRBV5-4
DNA: TGCGCCAGCAGCTTGCCCGACAGAGAAGCTTTCTTT; CDR3: CASSLPDREAFF; D: .; size: .; J: TRBJ1-1; V: TRBV5-1
DNA: TGTGCCAGCAGTGAAGGACTAGCGGCTTCAAACATTCAGTACTTC; CDR3: CASSEGLAASNIQYF; D: TRBD2; size: .; J: TRBJ2-4; V: TRBV6-1
DNA: TGTGCCAGCAGCGGGACCGGGACAGGGGATGAAAAACTGTTTTTT; CDR3: CASSGTGTGDEKLFF; D: TRBD1; size: .; J: TRBJ1-4; V: TRBV7-6
DNA: TGTGCCAGCAGTCGAGGACAGGGGGCGGACGAGCAGTACTTC; CDR3: CASSRGQGADEQYF; D: TRBD1; size: .; J: TRBJ2-7; V: TRBV25-1
DNA: TGTGCCTGGAGTGTAAGATGGCCCCGACGCTACGAGCAGTACTTC; CDR3: CAWSVRWPRRYEQYF; D: .; size: .; J: TRBJ2-7; V: TRBV30
DNA: TGCAGCGCTGGGAGGGACGGAATTACTAGCTCCTACAATGAGCAGTTCTTC; CDR3: CSAGRDGITSSYNEQFF; D: TRBD2; size: .; J: TRBJ2-1; V: TRBV29-1
DNA: TGTGCCAGCAGCTACCAGACAGGTTTGGACGTCCTGACTTTC; CDR3: CASSYQTGLDVLTF; D: .; size: .; J: TRBJ2-6; V: TRBV5-4
DNA: TGTGCCAGCAGTTACTCGACTGAAGCTTTCTTT; CDR3: CASSYSTEAFF; D: .; size: .; J: TRBJ1-1; V: TRBV6-5
DNA: TGTGCCAGCAGCTTAGGGGACACCTACAATGAGCAGTTCTTC; CDR3: CASSLGDTYNEQFF; D: .; size: .; J: TRBJ2-1; V: TRBV11-2
DNA: TGTGCCAGCTCACCACCGACAGGGGGCCACACTGAAGCTTTCTTT; CDR3: CASSPPTGGHTEAFF; D: TRBD1; size: .; J: TRBJ1-1; V: TRBV18
DNA: TGTGCCAGCAGCCTGACAGACGATACGCAGTATTTT; CDR3: CASSLTDDTQYF; D: .; size: .; J: TRBJ2-3; V: TRBV28
DNA: TGTGCCAGCAGTTTCCGGGGTGAGCAGGAGACCCAGTACTTC; CDR3: CASSFRGEQETQYF; D: .; size: once; J: TRBJ2-5; V: TRBV28
DNA: TGTGCCAGCAGTTTAGGGTTACAGCTAGCAGGGGACGAGCAGTACTTC; CDR3: CASSLGLQLAGDEQYF; D: .; size: .; J: TRBJ2-7; V: TRBV28
DNA: TGTGCCAGCAGTGACAGGGGTGGAGTAAGAGGCTACACCTTC; CDR3: CASSDRGGVRGYTF; D: TRBD1; size: .; J: TRBJ1-2; V: TRBV28
DNA: TGTGCCAGCAGCTTGACGGGCAGGGCCCAGAGTGGCTACACCTTC; CDR3: CASSLTGRAQSGYTF; D: .; size: .; J: TRBJ1-2; V: TRBV5-6
DNA: TGTGCCAGCAGTTTCCGTTATAGCGTCTATGGCTACACCTTC; CDR3: CASSFRYSVYGYTF; D: .; size: .; J: TRBJ1-2; V: TRBV28
DNA: TGTGCCAGCAGCCCCGCTCCAGGCGGCACCGGGGAGCTGTTTTTT; CDR3: CASSPAPGGTGELFF; D: .; size: .; J: TRBJ2-2; V: TRBV5-4
DNA: TGTGCCAGCAGCCCTGGAGCAGATACGCAGTATTTT; CDR3: CASSPGADTQYF; D: .; size: .; J: TRBJ2-3; V: TRBV9
DNA: TGTGCCAGCAGCCAGGGACGGACTAGCACAGATACGCAGTATTTT; CDR3: CASSQGRTSTDTQYF; D: .; size: .; J: TRBJ2-3; V: TRBV6-5
DNA: TGTGCCAGCAGCTTAGGGGGACAGGTGGTGTACGAGCAGTACTTC; CDR3: CASSLGGQVVYEQYF; D: TRBD1; size: .; J: TRBJ2-7; V: TRBV7-8